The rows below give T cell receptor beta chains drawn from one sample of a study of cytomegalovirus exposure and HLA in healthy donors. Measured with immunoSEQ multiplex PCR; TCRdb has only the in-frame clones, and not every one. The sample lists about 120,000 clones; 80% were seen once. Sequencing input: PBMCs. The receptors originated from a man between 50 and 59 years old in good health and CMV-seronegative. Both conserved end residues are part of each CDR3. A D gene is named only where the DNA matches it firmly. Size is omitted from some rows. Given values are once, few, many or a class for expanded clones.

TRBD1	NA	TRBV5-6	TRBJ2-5	CASSWTGSQETQYF	TGTGCCAGCAGCTGGACAGGTTCCCAAGAGACCCAGTACTTC
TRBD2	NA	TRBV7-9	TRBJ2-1	CASRGTPPSGTNNDEQFF	TGTGCCAGCAGAGGTACTCCCCCTTCCGGGACTAATAACGATGAGCAGTTCTTC
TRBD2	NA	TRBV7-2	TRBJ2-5	CASSPPSSGMTRETQYF	TGTGCCAGCAGCCCCCCGAGTAGCGGGATGACAAGGGAGACCCAGTACTTC
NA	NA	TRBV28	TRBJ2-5	CASSFPTGQTYF	TGTGCCAGCAGTTTTCCCACGGGACAAACCTACTTC
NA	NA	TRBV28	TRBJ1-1	CASSVGVITEAFF	TGTGCCAGCAGCGTCGGGGTAATCACTGAAGCTTTCTTT
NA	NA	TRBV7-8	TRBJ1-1	CASSLGLTVNTEAFF	TGTGCCAGCAGCTTAGGCCTCACAGTGAACACTGAAGCTTTCTTT
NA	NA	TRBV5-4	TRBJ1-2	CASSVSGTSPYGYTF	TGTGCCAGCAGTGTCTCCGGGACATCCCCTTATGGCTACACCTTC
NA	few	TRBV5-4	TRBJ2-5	CASSARGARETQYF	TGTGCCAGCAGCGCCAGGGGGGCGAGGGAGACCCAGTACTTC
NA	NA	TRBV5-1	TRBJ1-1	CASSLDGRGWNTEAFF	TGCGCCAGCAGCTTGGATGGGAGAGGATGGAACACTGAAGCTTTCTTT
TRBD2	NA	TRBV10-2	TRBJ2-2	CASSPLAGEYTGELFF	TGCGCCAGCAGTCCACTAGCGGGGGAGTACACCGGGGAGCTGTTTTTT
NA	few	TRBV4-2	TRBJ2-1	CASSQEVGGAVYNEQFF	TGTGCCAGCAGCCAAGAGGTCGGCGGGGCGGTCTACAATGAGCAGTTCTTC
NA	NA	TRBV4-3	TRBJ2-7	CASSQDLAYEQYF	TGCGCCAGCAGCCAAGATCTAGCGTACGAGCAGTACTTC
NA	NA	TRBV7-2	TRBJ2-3	CASSLLSSTDTQYF	TGTGCCAGCAGCTTACTCTCTAGCACAGATACGCAGTATTTT
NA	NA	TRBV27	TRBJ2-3	CASRGRTGSDTQYF	TGTGCCAGCAGAGGACGGACGGGGTCAGATACGCAGTATTTT
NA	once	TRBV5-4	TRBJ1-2	CASSLDGGLTYGYTF	TGTGCCAGCAGCTTAGATGGGGGCCTTACCTATGGCTACACCTTC
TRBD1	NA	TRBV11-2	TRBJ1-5	CASSRDRGNQPQHF	TGTGCCAGCAGCCGGGACAGGGGGAATCAGCCCCAGCATTTT
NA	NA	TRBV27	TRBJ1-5	CASSLSMIPGQPQHF	TGTGCCAGCAGTTTATCAATGATTCCCGGTCAGCCCCAGCATTTT
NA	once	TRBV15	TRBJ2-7	CATSRGEQGSQKYF	TGTGCCACCAGCAGAGGTGAACAGGGCAGCCAGAAGTACTTC
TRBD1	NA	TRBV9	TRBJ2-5	CASSPGTGTVMETQYF	TGTGCCAGCAGCCCCGGGACAGGGACTGTTATGGAGACCCAGTACTTC
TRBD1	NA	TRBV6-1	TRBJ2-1	CAGRDRGGNEQFF	TGTGCCGGCCGGGACAGGGGCGGGAATGAGCAGTTCTTC
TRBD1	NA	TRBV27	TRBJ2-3	CASRQTGGRDTQYF	TGTGCCAGCAGGCAGACAGGGGGGAGAGATACGCAGTATTTT
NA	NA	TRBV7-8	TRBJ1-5	CASSLGGVGYNQPQHF	TGTGCCAGCAGCTTAGGGGGAGTCGGGTACAATCAGCCCCAGCATTTT
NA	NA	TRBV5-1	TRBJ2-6	CASSSSATYSGANVLTF	TGCGCCAGCAGCTCTAGCGCAACCTACTCTGGGGCCAACGTCCTGACTTTC
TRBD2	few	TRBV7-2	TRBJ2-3	CASLHRRGTVDTQYF	TGTGCCAGCCTTCACCGGCGGGGGACCGTAGATACGCAGTATTTT
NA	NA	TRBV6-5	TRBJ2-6	CASSTEVSGANVLTF	TGTGCCAGCAGCACTGAAGTCTCTGGGGCCAACGTCCTGACTTTC
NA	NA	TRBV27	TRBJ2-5	CASSPWRSETQYF	TGTGCCAGCAGTCCCTGGAGGTCGGAGACCCAGTACTTC
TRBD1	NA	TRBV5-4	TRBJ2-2	CASRPQGGNTGELFF	TGTGCCAGCAGGCCACAGGGGGGAAACACCGGGGAGCTGTTTTTT
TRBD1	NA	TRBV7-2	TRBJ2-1	CASSLSSGTGFNEQFF	TGTGCCAGCAGCCTCTCTTCCGGGACAGGTTTTAATGAGCAGTTCTTC
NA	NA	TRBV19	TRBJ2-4	CASAGPLAKNIQYF	TGTGCCAGTGCGGGACCGCTAGCCAAAAACATTCAGTACTTC
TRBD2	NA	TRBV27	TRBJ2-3	CASRFSGRLVTDTQYF	TGTGCCAGCAGATTTAGCGGGAGGCTGGTGACAGATACGCAGTATTTT
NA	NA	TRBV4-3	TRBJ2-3	CASSQDKGVGTDTQYF	TGCGCCAGCAGCCAAGACAAGGGGGTGGGCACAGATACGCAGTATTTT
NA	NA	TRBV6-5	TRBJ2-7	CASSNARYYEQYF	TGTGCCAGCAGCAACGCCCGGTATTACGAGCAGTACTTC
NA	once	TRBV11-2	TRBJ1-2	CASSLEPTGVGYTF	TGTGCCAGCAGCTTAGAGCCGACAGGTGTCGGCTACACCTTC
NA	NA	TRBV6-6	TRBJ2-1	CASSLVEISQFF	TGTGCCAGCAGTCTCGTGGAGATATCGCAGTTCTTC
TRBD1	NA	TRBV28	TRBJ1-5	CASRTPDRGFNQPQHF	TGTGCCAGCAGGACCCCGGACAGGGGATTTAATCAGCCCCAGCATTTT
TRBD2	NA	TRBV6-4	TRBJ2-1	CASSDSGGGYNEQFF	TGTGCCAGCAGTGACTCGGGGGGGGGCTACAATGAGCAGTTCTTC
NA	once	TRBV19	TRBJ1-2	CASSIDRNYGYTF	TGTGCCAGTAGTATCGACAGGAACTATGGCTACACCTTC
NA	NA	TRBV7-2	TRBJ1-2	CASSLAIGIPRGYTF	TGTGCCAGCAGCTTAGCGATCGGAATCCCTAGGGGCTACACCTTC
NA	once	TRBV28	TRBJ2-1	CASSPAEGSSYNEQFF	TGTGCCAGCAGTCCCGCGGAGGGTAGCTCCTACAATGAGCAGTTCTTC
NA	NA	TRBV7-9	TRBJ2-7	CSSSPPAYEQYF	TGTTCCAGCAGCCCTCCGGCCTACGAGCAGTACTTC